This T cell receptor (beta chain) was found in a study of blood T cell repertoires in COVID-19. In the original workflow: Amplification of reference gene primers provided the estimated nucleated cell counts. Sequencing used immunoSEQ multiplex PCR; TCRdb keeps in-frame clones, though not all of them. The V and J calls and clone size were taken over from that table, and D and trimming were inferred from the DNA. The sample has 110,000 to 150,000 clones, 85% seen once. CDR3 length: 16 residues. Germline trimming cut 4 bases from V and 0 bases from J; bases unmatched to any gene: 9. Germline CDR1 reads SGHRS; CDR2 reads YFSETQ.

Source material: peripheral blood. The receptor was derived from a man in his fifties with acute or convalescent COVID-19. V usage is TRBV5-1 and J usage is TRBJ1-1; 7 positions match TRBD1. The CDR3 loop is CASSPEGQNLNTEAFF. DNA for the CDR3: TGCGCCAGCAGCCCCGAGGGACAGAACTTGAACACTGAAGCTTTCTTT.